This entry describes one TCR beta chain. TCRdb's table, derived via immunoSEQ multiplex PCR, lists solely in-frame clones and lacks some. The sample lists some 71,000 clones, over 85% occurring once. This sample is drawn from a study of control samples from healthy donors and cancer patients. The TCR originated in a man aged 55-75 years with lung cancer. The sample taken for sequencing was PBMCs.

CDR3 in amino acids: CASSLDRGSEKLFF. The CDR3 DNA reads TGTGCCAGCAGCTTGGACAGGGGTTCTGAAAAACTGTTTTTT. The chain uses TRBV7-9 and TRBJ1-4; 9 bases map to TRBD1. The CDR3 runs 14 residues. Germline values: CDR1 SEHNR, CDR2 FQNEAQ (reference sequence). After removal of 3 bases from V and 7 bases from J, the junction contained 3 bases not matched to a gene. Full variable domain (rest looked up from reference TRBV7-9 and TRBJ1-4): DTGVSQNPRHKITKRGQNVTFRCDPISEHNRLYWYRQTLGQGPEFLTYFQNEAQLEKSRLLSDRFSAERPKGSFSTLEIQRTEQGDSAMYLCASSLDRGSEKLFFGSGTQLSVL.